This T cell receptor (beta chain) was retrieved from a study of T cells in Graves' hyperthyroidism and ophthalmopathy. On the study more broadly: Peripheral blood was drawn at first diagnosis, prior to all treatment.

Germline lookup yields CDR1 MDHEN and CDR2 SYDVKM. There are 17 residues in the CDR3. Trimming at V came to 3 bases and at J to 0 bases, leaving 4 bases not matched to a gene. Amplification of TCR beta CDR3 regions was performed using RNA transcripts as template. HTBI primers drove first-round RT-PCR of the TCR CDR3. TCRdb processed the multiplex PCR reads anew with MiXCR; each CDR3 protein has one entry. Of about 550,000 distinct CDR3 sequences in the sample, about a fifth were seen once. Uncontrolled infection, other autoimmune disease, pregnancy or lactation barred patients from enrollment. This clonotype was counted at least ten times. As yet, its antigen is unknown. General study findings and limits: It was a median around seven months before onset that the model predicted ophthalmopathy.

Sample: blood. The rearrangement uses TRBV28 and TRBJ2-5, with TRBD2 matching 13 bases. This clonotype was obtained from a man aged 18 to 30 with Graves' hyperthyroidism. The CDR3 DNA reads TGTGCCAGCAGTTTGATGGGACTAGCGGGAAACCAAGAGACCCAGTACTTC. This translates into CASSLMGLAGNQETQYF.